Sequencing of this T cell receptor beta chain was carried out in a study of T cells after yellow fever vaccination. In the study overall: Fractions of limited cellularity were prepared by means of SMART-Seq v4 Ultra Low Input.

Trimming left V 1 base short and J 4 bases short, with 19 bases between. The germline V gene encodes CDR1 SGHVS and CDR2 FQNEAQ. This CDR3 has 17 amino acids. TCRdb re-called the 5' RACE reads through MiXCR, storing one row per CDR3 protein. This table has some 600,000 distinct CDR3 sequences, about 17% appearing once. V gene TRBV7-8 combines with J gene TRBJ1-2, with D tentatively TRBD1 (5 bases). The sequencing used PBMCs, collected more than 4 days after the first yellow fever vaccination. This clonotype was sampled from a man between 18 and 29 years old who received the YFV17D yellow fever vaccine. The CDR3 nucleotides are TGTGCCAGCAGCTTAGGCTCCTCGGGGGTTACGAGCTATGGCTACACCTTC. Its protein is CASSLGSSGVTSYGYTF.